This TCR beta chain was documented in a study of monozygotic twins with inflammatory bowel disease. General observations from the study: Using the inverse Simpson index, IBD patients had lower TCRbeta diversity than healthy co-twins.

TCR libraries were prepared from approximately 4,000 ng total RNA each. The UMIs carried a 6-nucleotide sample barcode, and they were added by template switching. Following a re-call of the 5' RACE reads, TCRdb has one entry per CDR3 protein and lacks DNA. In total, the table holds a few hundred thousand distinct CDR3 sequences. As regards this clonotype: What it binds is unknown.

From whole blood, total RNA was isolated without any sorting of T cells. The clonotype originates from a human donor with ulcerative colitis or Crohn's disease, or a healthy co-twin of an affected twin (not recorded which). The sequencing input was blood.

CDR3 amino acids: CASSEYLRTGGDNEQFF. This rearrangement joins TRBV25-1 to TRBJ2-1; TCRdb indicates TRBD1, and absent DNA this call remains unverified. The germline CDR1 and CDR2 sequences are MGHDK and SYGVNS. The CDR3 runs to 17 residues.